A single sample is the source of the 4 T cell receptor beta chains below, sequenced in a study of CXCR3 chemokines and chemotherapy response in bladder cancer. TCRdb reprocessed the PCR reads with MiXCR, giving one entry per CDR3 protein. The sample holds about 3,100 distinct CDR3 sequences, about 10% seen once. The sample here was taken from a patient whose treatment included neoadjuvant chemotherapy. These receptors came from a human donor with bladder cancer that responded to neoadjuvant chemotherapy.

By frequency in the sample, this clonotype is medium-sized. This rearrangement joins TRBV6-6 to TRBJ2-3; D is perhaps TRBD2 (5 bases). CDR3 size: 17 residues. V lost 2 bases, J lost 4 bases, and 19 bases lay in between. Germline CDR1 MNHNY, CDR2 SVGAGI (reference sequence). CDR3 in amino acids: CASSYPRKTIGADTQYF. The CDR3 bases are TGTGCCAGCAGTTACCCACGAAAGACTATCGGGGCAGATACGCAGTATTTT.

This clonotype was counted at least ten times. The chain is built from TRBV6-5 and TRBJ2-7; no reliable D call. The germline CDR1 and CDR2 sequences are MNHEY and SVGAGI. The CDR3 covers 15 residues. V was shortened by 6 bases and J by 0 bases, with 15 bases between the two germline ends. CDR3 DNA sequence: TGTGCCAGCAGGGGTCTGGCAGGCAGCTCCTACGAGCAGTACTTC. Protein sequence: CASRGLAGSSYEQYF.

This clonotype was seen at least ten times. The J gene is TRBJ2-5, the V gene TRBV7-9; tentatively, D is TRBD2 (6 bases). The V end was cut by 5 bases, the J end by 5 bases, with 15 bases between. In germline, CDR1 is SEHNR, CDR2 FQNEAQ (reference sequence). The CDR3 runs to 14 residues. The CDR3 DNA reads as TGTGCCAGCAGCCTGGGACTGCTGGGGGAGACCCAGTACTTC. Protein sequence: CASSLGLLGETQYF.

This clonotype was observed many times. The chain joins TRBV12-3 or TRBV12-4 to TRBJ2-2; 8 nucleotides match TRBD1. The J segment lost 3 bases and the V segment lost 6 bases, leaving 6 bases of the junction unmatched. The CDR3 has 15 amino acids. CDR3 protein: CASSEGQADTGELFF. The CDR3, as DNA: TGTGCCAGCAGCGAGGGACAGGCGGACACCGGGGAGCTGTTTTTT.